The rows below give T cell receptor beta chains drawn from one sample of a study of blood T cell repertoires in COVID-19. The assay was immunoSEQ multiplex PCR, and TCRdb's table has in-frame clones only and misses some. The sample lists fewer than 350,000 clones; 81% were seen once. Sequenced sample: peripheral blood. Source of these receptors: a woman between 55 and 75 years old with active or convalescent COVID-19. CDR3s include the opening cysteine and the closing phenylalanine or tryptophan. Each record gives: J gene, D gene, CDR3 length, V gene, clone size, CDR3 DNA, CDR3 protein. The D gene is left open where the match is weak. Expanded clones are given a class, and other clones once, few, many or no size at all.

j_call: TRBJ1-1
d_call: TRBD1
cdr3_length: 15
v_call: TRBV9
clone_size: NA
cdr3_nt: TGTGCCAGCAGCGTGACAGGGGGCCAAGGCACTGAAGCTTTCTTT
cdr3_aa: CASSVTGGQGTEAFF

j_call: TRBJ2-1
d_call: TRBD1
cdr3_length: 16
v_call: TRBV5-1
clone_size: NA
cdr3_nt: TGCGCCAGCAGCTTGGCCTTACAGGGGTATTACAATGAGCAGTTCTTC
cdr3_aa: CASSLALQGYYNEQFF

j_call: TRBJ2-2
d_call: NA
cdr3_length: 16
v_call: TRBV5-8
clone_size: NA
cdr3_nt: TGTGCCAGCAGCTTGTTCGTTAGACAACCGGCCGGGGAGCTGTTTTTT
cdr3_aa: CASSLFVRQPAGELFF

j_call: TRBJ1-5
d_call: TRBD1
cdr3_length: 16
v_call: TRBV7-9
clone_size: NA
cdr3_nt: TGTGCCAGCAGCCTACAGGGGGCGAGTAGCAATCAGCCCCAGCATTTT
cdr3_aa: CASSLQGASSNQPQHF

j_call: TRBJ2-7
d_call: TRBD1
cdr3_length: 16
v_call: TRBV4-2
clone_size: NA
cdr3_nt: TGTGCCAGCAGCCACCAGGGGAAACAGGGGGCCTACGAGCAGTACTTC
cdr3_aa: CASSHQGKQGAYEQYF

j_call: TRBJ1-1
d_call: TRBD1
cdr3_length: 14
v_call: TRBV6-2/TRBV6-3
clone_size: NA
cdr3_nt: TGTGCCAGCAGCAGGGGGCAGATGAACACTGAAGCTTTCTTT
cdr3_aa: CASSRGQMNTEAFF

j_call: TRBJ2-5
d_call: NA
cdr3_length: 14
v_call: TRBV3-1/TRBV3-2
clone_size: NA
cdr3_nt: TGTGCCAGCAGCCAAGACCCAGGGGAAGAGACCCAGTACTTC
cdr3_aa: CASSQDPGEETQYF

j_call: TRBJ1-1
d_call: NA
cdr3_length: 15
v_call: TRBV5-1
clone_size: NA
cdr3_nt: TGCGCCAGCAGCTTGACTGGCAGGGGGAACACTGAAGCTTTCTTT
cdr3_aa: CASSLTGRGNTEAFF

j_call: TRBJ1-1
d_call: TRBD1
cdr3_length: 13
v_call: TRBV6-5
clone_size: NA
cdr3_nt: TGTGCCAGCAGCCGAACAGGGGAGAAGGGGGCTTTCTTT
cdr3_aa: CASSRTGEKGAFF

j_call: TRBJ2-7
d_call: NA
cdr3_length: 14
v_call: TRBV5-6
clone_size: NA
cdr3_nt: TGTGCCAGCAGCGGGGGCGACACCTGGTACGAGCAGTACTTC
cdr3_aa: CASSGGDTWYEQYF

j_call: TRBJ1-3
d_call: TRBD1
cdr3_length: 14
v_call: TRBV3-1/TRBV3-2
clone_size: NA
cdr3_nt: TGTGCCAGCAGCCTACCGACAGGGGTCAACACCATATATTTT
cdr3_aa: CASSLPTGVNTIYF

j_call: TRBJ2-1
d_call: NA
cdr3_length: 14
v_call: TRBV19
clone_size: NA
cdr3_nt: TGTGCCAGTAGTAGAGGACAGACCTACAATGAGCAGTTCTTC
cdr3_aa: CASSRGQTYNEQFF

j_call: TRBJ2-3
d_call: NA
cdr3_length: 15
v_call: TRBV9
clone_size: NA
cdr3_nt: TGTGCCAGCAGCGTAAGGGACTCCACCACAGATACGCAGTATTTT
cdr3_aa: CASSVRDSTTDTQYF

j_call: TRBJ1-4
d_call: NA
cdr3_length: 16
v_call: TRBV4-1
clone_size: NA
cdr3_nt: TGCGCCAGCAGCCAAGATGACGGGGGGCGCGGTGAAAAACTGTTTTTT
cdr3_aa: CASSQDDGGRGEKLFF

j_call: TRBJ2-5
d_call: TRBD2
cdr3_length: 14
v_call: TRBV7-2
clone_size: NA
cdr3_nt: TGTGCCAGCAGCGTGGCGGGGGGAGAGGAGACCCAGTACTTC
cdr3_aa: CASSVAGGEETQYF

j_call: TRBJ1-5
d_call: NA
cdr3_length: 15
v_call: TRBV6-1
clone_size: NA
cdr3_nt: TGTGCCAGCAGTGAACTCCAGGGTGTCAATCAGCCCCAGCATTTT
cdr3_aa: CASSELQGVNQPQHF

j_call: TRBJ2-5
d_call: TRBD2
cdr3_length: 15
v_call: TRBV27
clone_size: NA
cdr3_nt: TGTGCCAAGTACCTAGTTTGCGGGGGAGGGGAGACCCAGTACTTC
cdr3_aa: CAKYLVCGGGETQYF

j_call: TRBJ2-3
d_call: NA
cdr3_length: 15
v_call: TRBV9
clone_size: NA
cdr3_nt: TGTGCCAGCAGACGGAGCGGGCTCCCCACAGATACGCAGTATTTT
cdr3_aa: CASRRSGLPTDTQYF

j_call: TRBJ2-3
d_call: NA
cdr3_length: 15
v_call: TRBV6-2/TRBV6-3
clone_size: NA
cdr3_nt: TGTGCCAGCAGTTACTCAGCCACTAGCACAGATACGCAGTATTTT
cdr3_aa: CASSYSATSTDTQYF

j_call: TRBJ2-7
d_call: TRBD2
cdr3_length: 16
v_call: TRBV7-2
clone_size: NA
cdr3_nt: TGTGCCAGCAGGAGACTAGCGGGGGGACTGTCCTACGAGCAGTACTTC
cdr3_aa: CASRRLAGGLSYEQYF

j_call: TRBJ2-2
d_call: TRBD2
cdr3_length: 15
v_call: TRBV6-2/TRBV6-3
clone_size: NA
cdr3_nt: TGTGCCAGCAGCCGACTAGCGTTGAACACCGGGGAGCTGTTTTTT
cdr3_aa: CASSRLALNTGELFF

j_call: TRBJ1-2
d_call: NA
cdr3_length: 12
v_call: TRBV15
clone_size: few
cdr3_nt: TGTGCCACCAGCAAGAACAGGGCGGGCTACACCTTC
cdr3_aa: CATSKNRAGYTF

j_call: TRBJ1-2
d_call: TRBD1
cdr3_length: 18
v_call: TRBV7-8
clone_size: once
cdr3_nt: TGTGCCAGCAGCTCCATGTACGGTCCGGGACAGCGTAACTATGGCTACACCTTC
cdr3_aa: CASSSMYGPGQRNYGYTF

j_call: TRBJ2-2
d_call: TRBD1
cdr3_length: 16
v_call: TRBV20-1
clone_size: NA
cdr3_nt: TGCAGTGCTAGTAGACAGGGGGCGCGAGGCACCGGGGAGCTGTTTTTT
cdr3_aa: CSASRQGARGTGELFF

j_call: TRBJ1-3
d_call: NA
cdr3_length: 17
v_call: TRBV15
clone_size: NA
cdr3_nt: TGTGCCACCAGCAGAGGTGAAGACAGATACTCTGGAAACACCATATATTTT
cdr3_aa: CATSRGEDRYSGNTIYF

j_call: TRBJ1-2
d_call: NA
cdr3_length: 16
v_call: TRBV5-1
clone_size: NA
cdr3_nt: TGCGCCAGCAGCTTGGTGGGGACACTACAGGCACATGGCTACACCTTC
cdr3_aa: CASSLVGTLQAHGYTF

j_call: TRBJ1-1
d_call: TRBD1
cdr3_length: 15
v_call: TRBV7-6
clone_size: NA
cdr3_nt: TGTGCCAGCAGCTTATCCAGGGGGCTTCCCACTGAAGCTTTCTTT
cdr3_aa: CASSLSRGLPTEAFF

j_call: TRBJ1-4
d_call: TRBD1
cdr3_length: 15
v_call: TRBV9
clone_size: NA
cdr3_nt: TGTGCCAGCAGCGGAGGACAGGGCGCTAATGAAAAACTGTTTTTT
cdr3_aa: CASSGGQGANEKLFF

j_call: TRBJ2-1
d_call: TRBD2
cdr3_length: 12
v_call: TRBV6-4
clone_size: NA
cdr3_nt: TGTGCCAGCAGTGACCCCGGGACTAGGCAGTTCTTC
cdr3_aa: CASSDPGTRQFF

j_call: TRBJ1-4
d_call: NA
cdr3_length: 13
v_call: TRBV7-9
clone_size: NA
cdr3_nt: TGTGCCAGCAGCCGGACAGTTAATGAAAAACTGTTTTTT
cdr3_aa: CASSRTVNEKLFF

j_call: TRBJ2-3
d_call: NA
cdr3_length: 15
v_call: TRBV5-4
clone_size: once
cdr3_nt: TGTGCCAGCAGCTTTCGGCAGGGCGTTTCAGATACGCAGTATTTT
cdr3_aa: CASSFRQGVSDTQYF

j_call: TRBJ1-6
d_call: TRBD1
cdr3_length: 15
v_call: TRBV7-9
clone_size: NA
cdr3_nt: TGTGCCAGCAGCCGGGACGGGACAGGGAATTCACCCCTCCACTTT
cdr3_aa: CASSRDGTGNSPLHF

j_call: TRBJ1-4
d_call: TRBD1
cdr3_length: 16
v_call: TRBV9
clone_size: few
cdr3_nt: TGTGCCAGCAGCGTGGGGACAGTAAAAAGAAATGAAAAACTGTTTTTT
cdr3_aa: CASSVGTVKRNEKLFF

j_call: TRBJ2-7
d_call: TRBD1
cdr3_length: 14
v_call: TRBV5-8
clone_size: NA
cdr3_nt: TGTGCCAGCAGCCATGGACAGGGTGGCTACGAGCAGTACTTC
cdr3_aa: CASSHGQGGYEQYF

j_call: TRBJ1-2
d_call: TRBD1
cdr3_length: 15
v_call: TRBV5-1
clone_size: NA
cdr3_nt: TGCGCCAGCAGCGTCTCGACAGGGGGCTTCGAAGGCTACACCTTC
cdr3_aa: CASSVSTGGFEGYTF

j_call: TRBJ2-7
d_call: TRBD2
cdr3_length: 14
v_call: TRBV27
clone_size: NA
cdr3_nt: TGTGCCAGCGGTGATGCGGGGGAAACCTACGAGCAGTACTTC
cdr3_aa: CASGDAGETYEQYF

j_call: TRBJ2-1
d_call: TRBD1
cdr3_length: 14
v_call: TRBV6-5
clone_size: NA
cdr3_nt: TGTGCCAGCAGGGACAGGGCCTCCTACAATGAGCAGTTCTTC
cdr3_aa: CASRDRASYNEQFF

j_call: TRBJ1-1
d_call: NA
cdr3_length: 16
v_call: TRBV19
clone_size: NA
cdr3_nt: TGTGCCAGTAGTATGGGGGGGGCCGTCCCGAACACTGAAGCTTTCTTT
cdr3_aa: CASSMGGAVPNTEAFF

j_call: TRBJ1-3
d_call: TRBD1
cdr3_length: 15
v_call: TRBV2
clone_size: once
cdr3_nt: TGTGCCAGCAATCAGGACAGGGGCCTTGGAAACACCATATATTTT
cdr3_aa: CASNQDRGLGNTIYF

j_call: TRBJ2-2
d_call: NA
cdr3_length: 16
v_call: TRBV6-2/TRBV6-3
clone_size: NA
cdr3_nt: TGTGCCAGCAGTTACGGAACAGGGATCCGCGCCGGGGAGCTGTTTTTT
cdr3_aa: CASSYGTGIRAGELFF

j_call: TRBJ2-5
d_call: TRBD1
cdr3_length: 15
v_call: TRBV9
clone_size: few
cdr3_nt: TGTGCCAGCAGCGTTGGACAGGCTTCTAGAGAGACCCAGTACTTC
cdr3_aa: CASSVGQASRETQYF

j_call: TRBJ1-4
d_call: TRBD1
cdr3_length: 15
v_call: TRBV16
clone_size: NA
cdr3_nt: TGTGCCAGCAGCCGGTTGACAGGGGGTAATGAAAAACTGTTTTTT
cdr3_aa: CASSRLTGGNEKLFF

j_call: TRBJ1-2
d_call: NA
cdr3_length: 17
v_call: TRBV18
clone_size: NA
cdr3_nt: TGTGCCAGCTCACCACGTTCGGACTCTTCAAGTAACTATGGCTACACCTTC
cdr3_aa: CASSPRSDSSSNYGYTF

j_call: TRBJ1-6
d_call: TRBD1
cdr3_length: 13
v_call: TRBV30
clone_size: NA
cdr3_nt: TGTGCCTGGAGGGACAGGGGAGTATCACCCCTCCACTTT
cdr3_aa: CAWRDRGVSPLHF

j_call: TRBJ1-6
d_call: NA
cdr3_length: 15
v_call: TRBV18
clone_size: NA
cdr3_nt: TGTGCCAGCTCACCGAATACTAGCGGCAGGGAAAGCCTCCACTTT
cdr3_aa: CASSPNTSGRESLHF